These T cell receptor beta chains were read from a single sample in a study of response to subunit inactivated influenza vaccine. TCRdb ran MiXCR on the RT-PCR reads and lists one entry per CDR3 protein. The sample carries about 160,000 distinct CDR3 sequences, about 10% recorded once. The sample consisted of CD8+ T cells sorted from PBMCs, taken less than 30 months after vaccination. These receptor sequences come from a man between 50 and 69 years old who received an inactivated influenza vaccine. The CDR3 runs from the conserved cysteine through the conserved F or W. The D gene is left open where the match is weak. The listing skips clone size in some rows; elsewhere it reads once, few, many or a size class.

size	V	J	D	DNA	CDR3
few	TRBV7-6	TRBJ2-3	TRBD2	TGTGCCAGCAGCTTAAGACTAGCGGGAGGCTCAGATACGCAGTATTTT	CASSLRLAGGSDTQYF
NA	TRBV9	TRBJ2-1	NA	TGTGCCAGCAGCGTAGGGGCAGGGAATTACAATGAGCAGTTCTTC	CASSVGAGNYNEQFF
NA	TRBV6-2/TRBV6-3	TRBJ1-5	NA	TGTGCCAGCAGTTCCCACAGAGAGCATAGCAATCAGCCCCAGCATTTT	CASSSHREHSNQPQHF
few	TRBV27	TRBJ2-3	TRBD2	TGTGCCAGCGGATGGACTAGTTCCCCAGATACGCAGTATTTT	CASGWTSSPDTQYF
many	TRBV27	TRBJ2-1	TRBD2	TGTGCCAGCAGTTTGGTAGCGGGAGTGGATGAGCAGTTCTTC	CASSLVAGVDEQFF
few	TRBV10-3	TRBJ2-7	NA	TGTGCCATCAGGCAACAGGGCCGCTTCCCCTACGAGCAGTACTTC	CAIRQQGRFPYEQYF
many	TRBV4-1	TRBJ1-1	TRBD1	TGCGCCAGCAGCCAACCCGGGACAGGGGTCATTGAAGCTTTCTTT	CASSQPGTGVIEAFF
NA	TRBV4-3	TRBJ2-3	NA	TGCGCCAGCAGCCAAGGGCAGGGTTCAGCAGATACGCAGTATTTT	CASSQGQGSADTQYF
NA	TRBV20-1	TRBJ2-2	NA	TGCAGTGCTCAGAGGGAGCGGAGGGCCCGGAACACCGGGGAGCTGTTTTTT	CSAQRERRARNTGELFF
few	TRBV2	TRBJ1-1	NA	TGTGCCAGCAGGGGGGGACGCCTGATGAACACTGAAGCTTTCTTT	CASRGGRLMNTEAFF
NA	TRBV20-1	TRBJ2-1	TRBD1	TGCAGTGCTCCGGGGACGGGACAGGGATATGAGCAGTTCTTC	CSAPGTGQGYEQFF
NA	TRBV20-1	TRBJ2-5	TRBD1	TGCAGTGCTAGAGATAGACAGGGGGTGTTTATTAAGGAGACCCAGTACTTC	CSARDRQGVFIKETQYF
NA	TRBV11-2	TRBJ2-1	NA	TGTGCCAGCAGCTTAGGGACAGTTAGTGAGCAGTTCTTC	CASSLGTVSEQFF
NA	TRBV5-1	TRBJ1-4	TRBD1	TGCGCCAGCAGCCTGGACAGGGGGCATGAAAAACTGTTTTTT	CASSLDRGHEKLFF
NA	TRBV7-3	TRBJ1-1	NA	TGTGCCAGCAGCCCAACCGGACAGCTGAACACTGAAGCTTTCTTT	CASSPTGQLNTEAFF
few	TRBV6-2/TRBV6-3	TRBJ2-2	NA	TGTGCCAGCAGTTACTCTCTGGACAGCTCGTTGGAGCTGTTTTTT	CASSYSLDSSLELFF
few	TRBV12-3/TRBV12-4	TRBJ2-2	TRBD2	TGTGCCAGCACCTTTAGCGGGAGCACCGGGGAGCTGTTTTTT	CASTFSGSTGELFF
few	TRBV29-1	TRBJ1-2	NA	TGCAGCGTTGATAAAGATATATTTTACTATGGCTACACCTTC	CSVDKDIFYYGYTF
NA	TRBV4-1	TRBJ2-7	NA	TGCGCCAGCAGCCCCTCCCGCGGAGCCGGCTCCTACGAGCAGTACTTC	CASSPSRGAGSYEQYF
many	TRBV11-1	TRBJ2-5	TRBD2	TGTGCCAGCAGCTTATGGGAACATGGACTAGCGGGGGAAGAGACCCAGTACTTC	CASSLWEHGLAGEETQYF
NA	TRBV6-1	TRBJ1-1	NA	TGTGCCAGCAGAACCGCGGGGGCGACTGAAGCTTTCTTT	CASRTAGATEAFF
many	TRBV14	TRBJ2-2	TRBD2	TGTGCCAGCAGCCACACGACTAGCGGGGGGACAATCACCGGGGAGCTGTTTTTT	CASSHTTSGGTITGELFF
NA	TRBV12-3/TRBV12-4	TRBJ2-3	NA	TGTGCCAGCATACGAACGGGGCTAGGAGCCACAGATGCGCAGTATTTT	CASIRTGLGATDAQYF
NA	TRBV21-1	TRBJ2-7	NA	TGTGCCAGCAGCAAACAGGGTAGCGGGGTCTCCTACGAGCAGTACTTC	CASSKQGSGVSYEQYF
few	TRBV18	TRBJ1-1	NA	TGTGCCAGCTCACTACCTCGGGGGGTAGGAGAAGCTTTCTTT	CASSLPRGVGEAFF
many	TRBV7-8	TRBJ2-1	NA	TGTGCCAGCAGTCAGAACAATGAGCAGTTCTTC	CASSQNNEQFF
few	TRBV29-1	TRBJ2-6	NA	TGCAGCGTGCAGGTCAGGTTAGACTCTGGGGCCAACGTCCTGACTTTC	CSVQVRLDSGANVLTF
few	TRBV4-2	TRBJ2-1	NA	TGTGCCAGCAGAGTGCCGGTTGAGCAGTTCTTC	CASRVPVEQFF
NA	TRBV6-5	TRBJ2-7	TRBD2	TGTGCCAGCAGTTACCTAGCTAGCGGAAGCTACGAGCAGTACTTC	CASSYLASGSYEQYF
NA	TRBV20-1	TRBJ2-1	TRBD1	TGCAGTGCTCCTATCCAGGGGGAATCCTACAATGAGCAGTTCTTC	CSAPIQGESYNEQFF
NA	TRBV4-3	TRBJ2-4	TRBD1	TGCGCCAGCAGCCAAGTGTTCACCGGGACAGAGAAAAACATTCAGTACTTC	CASSQVFTGTEKNIQYF
NA	TRBV28	TRBJ1-2	TRBD1	TGTGCCAGCAGTCGGGACAGAGGCTATGGCTACACCTTC	CASSRDRGYGYTF
NA	TRBV28	TRBJ2-3	TRBD1	TGTGCCAGCCTAAGGGGCAGGGGGCGTTCGGATACGCAGTATTTT	CASLRGRGRSDTQYF
NA	TRBV4-2	TRBJ2-1	TRBD2	TGTGCCAGCAGCAACAGACTAGCGGGGACGTACAATGAGCAGTTCTTC	CASSNRLAGTYNEQFF
NA	TRBV10-3	TRBJ2-1	TRBD2	TGTGCCATCAGTGAGCCCAGCGGGGTCAATGAGCAGTTCTTC	CAISEPSGVNEQFF
few	TRBV7-8	TRBJ2-7	NA	TGTGCCAGCAGCTGGGGAATCTCGGCCTACGAGCAGTACTTC	CASSWGISAYEQYF
few	TRBV12-3/TRBV12-4	TRBJ2-3	TRBD1	TGTGCCAGCAGCGGGACAGGGGTTAGCACAGATACGCAGTATTTT	CASSGTGVSTDTQYF
NA	TRBV27	TRBJ2-7	NA	TGTGCCAGCAGCCACGACGGACTGACCTGGCAGTACTTC	CASSHDGLTWQYF
NA	TRBV2	TRBJ1-1	NA	TGTGCCAGCAGGGAGGCGCGGAACACTGAAGCTTTCTTT	CASREARNTEAFF
NA	TRBV11-2	TRBJ2-1	TRBD1	TGTGCCAGCAGCACCTCCGGGACAGGGTCGGTCTATGAGCAGTTCTTC	CASSTSGTGSVYEQFF
many	TRBV4-3	TRBJ2-7	NA	TGCGCCAGCAGCCAAGGTTCTAGCGTACACTACGAGCAGTACTTC	CASSQGSSVHYEQYF
NA	TRBV7-6	TRBJ2-3	NA	TGTGCCAGCAGCTTAGGTCATAGGGGGGCCCCCACAGATACGCAGTATTTT	CASSLGHRGAPTDTQYF
few	TRBV20-1	TRBJ2-2	TRBD1	TGCAGTGCTAGCCCTTTGACAGGGACCGGGGAGCTGTTTTTT	CSASPLTGTGELFF
few	TRBV11-2	TRBJ1-2	NA	TGTGCCAGCAGCCCGGACACCTTC	CASSPDTF
few	TRBV16	TRBJ1-5	NA	TGTGCCAGCAGCCAATATAGTCCGGGGCAGCCCCAGCATTTT	CASSQYSPGQPQHF
NA	TRBV27	TRBJ1-5	NA	TGTGCCAGCAGTTTAAGGAGCAATCAGCCCCAGCATTTT	CASSLRSNQPQHF
few	TRBV2	TRBJ1-5	NA	TGTGCCAGCAGTGGGCGGCTCAATCAGCCCCAGCATTTT	CASSGRLNQPQHF
NA	TRBV20-1	TRBJ2-5	TRBD1	TGCAGTGCTCGAGACAGGGGAGAGACCCAGTACTTC	CSARDRGETQYF
few	TRBV4-2	TRBJ1-1	NA	TGTGCCAGCAGCCTTGAGGCAGGCCTTAACACTGAAGCTTTCTTT	CASSLEAGLNTEAFF
few	TRBV4-3	TRBJ2-1	NA	TGCGCCAGCAGCCACGGCGTAGCGGATAGCTCCTACAATGAGCAGTTCTTC	CASSHGVADSSYNEQFF
NA	TRBV12-3/TRBV12-4	TRBJ1-2	NA	TGTGCCAGCAGTTTCGGGGTTGGCTACACCTTC	CASSFGVGYTF
NA	TRBV4-3	TRBJ1-5	NA	TGCGCCAGCAGCCAATCAATAGGGAGCAATCAGCCCCAGCATTTT	CASSQSIGSNQPQHF
NA	TRBV11-2	TRBJ2-3	NA	TGTGCCAGCAGCCCCCCCATGTGGGGGCGCTTGACCACAGATACGCAGTATTTT	CASSPPMWGRLTTDTQYF
NA	TRBV6-2/TRBV6-3	TRBJ2-7	NA	TGTGCCGGCGGGCAGAACCCTTACGAGCAGTACTTC	CAGGQNPYEQYF
few	TRBV11-2	TRBJ2-4	NA	TGTGCCAGCAGCTCTCCTCTAGAGAGTAAAAACATTCAGTACTTC	CASSSPLESKNIQYF